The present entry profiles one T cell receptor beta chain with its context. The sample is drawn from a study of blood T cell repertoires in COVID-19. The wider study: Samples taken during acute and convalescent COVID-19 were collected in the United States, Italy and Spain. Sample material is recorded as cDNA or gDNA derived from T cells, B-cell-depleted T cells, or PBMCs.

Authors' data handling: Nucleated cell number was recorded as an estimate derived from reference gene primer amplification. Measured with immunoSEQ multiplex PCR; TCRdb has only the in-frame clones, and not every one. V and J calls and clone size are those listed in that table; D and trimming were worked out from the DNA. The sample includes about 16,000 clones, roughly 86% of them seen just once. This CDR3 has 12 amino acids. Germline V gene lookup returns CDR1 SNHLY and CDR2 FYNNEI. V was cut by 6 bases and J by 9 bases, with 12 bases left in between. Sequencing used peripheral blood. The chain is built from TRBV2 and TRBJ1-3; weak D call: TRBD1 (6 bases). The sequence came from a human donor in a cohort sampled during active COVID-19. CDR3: CASSYRDRTIYF. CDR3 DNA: TGTGCCAGCAGCTACAGGGATCGCACCATATATTTT.